These 18 T cell receptor beta chains were all obtained from the same sample, sequenced in a study of PD-1 blockade in classical Hodgkin lymphoma. The assay was immunoSEQ multiplex PCR, and TCRdb's table has in-frame clones only and misses some. The sample records 70,000 to 85,000 clones, about 92% being singletons. In every patient, relapse followed autologous stem cell transplantation, while exposure to brentuximab vedotin differed. This specimen consisted of peripheral blood mononuclear cells (PBMCs), obtained at baseline. All receptors come from a human donor with classical Hodgkin lymphoma.

The chain couples TRBV29-1 to TRBJ1-2; tentative D call: TRBD1 (5 bases). The germline V gene encodes CDR1 SQVTM and CDR2 ANQGSEA. V was trimmed by 6 bases and J by 5 bases, leaving 13 bases between them. The CDR3 is 12 residues long. CDR3 protein: CSVGETHYGYTF. DNA of the CDR3: TGCAGCGTGGGGGAGACACATTATGGCTACACCTTC.

The CDR3 DNA is TGTGCCAGCAGCTTGGGGGGTGGAGAGACCCAGTACTTC. It is translated as CASSLGGGETQYF. The chain recombines TRBV5-6 with TRBJ2-5; D not resolved. Germline V gene sequence: CDR1 SGHDT, CDR2 YYEEEE. The V end was cut by 0 bases, the J end by 4 bases, with 7 bases between. The CDR3 length is 13 residues.

The gene calls are TRBV11-2 and TRBJ1-1, with TRBD1 as a possible D gene (6 bases). Between the trimmed V and J ends, which lost 3 bases and 7 bases, there was a span of 15 bases. The CDR3 totals 14 residues. Germline assignment: CDR1 SGHAT and CDR2 FQNNGV. DNA for the CDR3: TGTGCCAGCAGCTTTCCCGGGACACCAAATGAAGCTTTCTTT. The encoded protein is CASSFPGTPNEAFF.

The rearrangement joins TRBV5-6 to TRBJ2-1; no clear D. Trimming pared 4 bases from V and 3 bases from J, leaving 11 bases between. Germline V gives CDR1 SGHDT, CDR2 YYEEEE. The CDR3 is 14 amino acids. The CDR3 here is CASSPYSLYNEQFF. The DNA of the CDR3 is TGTGCCAGCAGCCCCTATTCGCTCTACAATGAGCAGTTCTTC. The entire variable domain, with the rest obtained from reference TRBV5-6 and TRBJ2-1, is as follows: DAGVTQSPTHLIKTRGQQVTLRCSPKSGHDTVSWYQQALGQGPQFIFQYYEEEERQRGNFPDRFSGHQFPNYSSELNVNALLLGDSALYLCASSPYSLYNEQFFGPGTRLTVL.

The chain uses TRBV7-9 and TRBJ2-5; D remains unclear. Germline CDR1 SEHNR, CDR2 FQNEAQ (reference sequence). V shed 3 bases and J shed 1 base, with 12 bases lying between them. This CDR3 is 15 amino acids long. In DNA, the CDR3 is TGTGCCAGCAGCTTTAATGGGTTGGGCCAAGAGACCCAGTACTTC. Translation: CASSFNGLGQETQYF.

The chain's CDR3 is CASSRGASQPQHF. The DNA of the CDR3 is TGTGCCAGCAGTCGGGGGGCGAGCCAGCCCCAGCATTTT. V gene TRBV19 combines with J gene TRBJ1-5, with D possibly TRBD1 on 6 matching bases. Looked up from germline, CDR1 is LNHDA and CDR2 is SQIVND (reference sequence). The ends were cut back, 9 bases at V and 7 bases at J, with 16 bases in the middle. CDR3 length equals 13 residues.

The V call is TRBV18, the J call TRBJ1-2; a possible D gene is TRBD1 (6 bases). The CDR3 spans 12 residues. CDR1 KGHSH and CDR2 LQKENI come from the germline V gene. Trimming cost V 6 bases and J 5 bases, with 10 bases left between them. The CDR3 loop is CASSAGEYGYTF. The CDR3 region has the DNA TGTGCCAGCTCTGCAGGGGAATATGGCTACACCTTC.

The chain is built from TRBV18 and TRBJ1-1, with D possibly matching TRBD1 (5 bases). Trimming shortened V by 3 bases and J by 2 bases, and 13 bases separated the two germline ends. Germline CDR1 is KGHSH and CDR2 is LQKENI. CDR3 length equals 15 residues. The CDR3 loop reads CASSPPGGINTEAFF. The CDR3 DNA follows: TGTGCCAGCTCACCCCCCGGGGGAATAAACACTGAAGCTTTCTTT.

This rearrangement joins TRBV9 to TRBJ1-6; possible D gene TRBD1, 5 bases. Looked up from germline, CDR1 is SGDLS and CDR2 is YYNGEE. The CDR3 is 14 amino acids. Trimming took off 3 bases at V and 9 bases at J, with 13 bases between the two ends. The CDR3: CASSGGGGFSPLHF. CDR3 bases: TGTGCCAGCAGCGGGGGGGGAGGATTTTCACCCCTCCACTTT. Full variable domain (rest looked up from reference TRBV9 and TRBJ1-6): DSGVTQTPKHLITATGQRVTLRCSPRSGDLSVYWYQQSLDQGLQFLIQYYNGEERAKGNILERFSAQQFPDLHSELNLSSLELGDSALYFCASSGGGGFSPLHFGNGTRLTVT.

The rearrangement joins TRBV10-3 to TRBJ1-5, with D perhaps TRBD1 (6 bases). V was cut by 3 bases and J by 3 bases, with 15 bases left in between. Germline CDR1 reads ENHRY; CDR2 reads SYGVKD. The CDR3 is 16 amino acids. The CDR3 loop reads CAISDATGGVNQPQHF. DNA for the CDR3: TGTGCCATCAGTGACGCGACAGGAGGTGTCAATCAGCCCCAGCATTTT.

CDR3 bases: TGTGCCAGAACCTACACCTCTAAGGAGCAGTACTTC. It encodes CARTYTSKEQYF. The V and J genes are TRBV5-3 and TRBJ2-7, with unresolved D. TRBV5-3 is recorded as an ORF, its role being uncertain. This CDR3 has 12 amino acids. V was shortened by 6 bases and J by 7 bases, with 14 bases between the two germline ends.

This clone has a single count. This rearrangement joins TRBV27 to TRBJ2-3, with D possibly being TRBD1 (5 bases). This CDR3 spans 14 amino acids. The germline CDR1 and CDR2 sequences are MNHEY and SMNVEV (reference sequence). Trimming took 6 bases from V and 4 from J, leaving 14 bases between them. CDR3 loop: CASSLTGVADTQYF. CDR3 bases: TGTGCCAGCAGCCTCACAGGAGTTGCAGATACGCAGTATTTT.

The chain has TRBV29-1 and TRBJ1-1; D is undetermined. Germline V lookup: CDR1 SQVTM, CDR2 ANQGSEA. This CDR3 is 15 amino acids long. V lost 4 bases, J lost 2 bases, and 17 bases lay in between. In DNA form, the CDR3 reads TGCAGCGTTGCGGGCTGCTTCCCCCCCAACACTGAAGCTTTCTTT. Translation: CSVAGCFPPNTEAFF.

This sequence joins TRBV7-8 and TRBJ2-5; TRBD2 aligns across 7 bases. The CDR3 length is 17 residues. J was trimmed by 1 base and V by 2 bases; bases with no gene match: 10. Looked up from germline, CDR1 is SGHVS and CDR2 is FQNEAQ. CDR3 sequence reads: CASSLTGGFSIQETQYF. CDR3 DNA sequence: TGTGCCAGCAGCTTAACGGGAGGATTCTCAATCCAAGAGACCCAGTACTTC.

The chain uses TRBV7-3 and TRBJ2-5; no definite D call. The CDR3 extends over 16 amino acids. V lost 1 base and J lost 5, with 17 bases in between. Germline values: CDR1 SGHTA, CDR2 FQGTGA. CDR3 in amino acids: CASSLIWDPSGETQYF. The CDR3 DNA follows: TGTGCCAGCAGCTTAATTTGGGATCCCTCGGGCGAGACCCAGTACTTC.

The chain employs TRBV6-5 and TRBJ2-7; a possible D gene is TRBD1 (6 bases). Trimming left V 0 bases short and J 0 bases short, with 12 bases between. Germline assignment: CDR1 MNHEY and CDR2 SVGAGI. The CDR3 extends over 16 amino acids. The CDR3 nucleotides are TGTGCCAGCAGTTACTCTAACAGGGAAACCTCCTACGAGCAGTACTTC. It codes for CASSYSNRETSYEQYF.

This chain links TRBV28 with TRBJ2-5; 12 bases fit TRBD2. CDR3 size: 16 residues. Germline assignment: CDR1 MDHEN and CDR2 SYDVKM. V shed 3 bases and J 1 base; nucleotides not matched to a gene: 3. The CDR3 DNA is TGTGCCAGCAGTTTCAGGACTAGCGGGGCCCAAGAGACCCAGTACTTC. This encodes CASSFRTSGAQETQYF. Complete variable domain (other parts from reference TRBV28 and TRBJ2-5): DVKVTQSSRYLVKRTGEKVFLECVQDMDHENMFWYRQDPGLGLRLIYFSYDVKMKEKGDIPEGYSVSREKKERFSLILESASTNQTSMYLCASSFRTSGAQETQYFGPGTRLLVL.

The rearrangement links TRBV6-1 to TRBJ2-2; the match to TRBD1 covers 7 bases. The V segment lost 0 bases and the J segment 2 bases; nucleotides outside the gene matches: 15. The length of the CDR3 is 20 residues. The germline CDR1 and CDR2 sequences are MNHNS and SASEGT. The CDR3 here is CASSEAFLTSGTANTGELFF. DNA of the CDR3: TGTGCCAGCAGTGAAGCTTTCTTGACGTCCGGGACAGCAAACACCGGGGAGCTGTTTTTT.